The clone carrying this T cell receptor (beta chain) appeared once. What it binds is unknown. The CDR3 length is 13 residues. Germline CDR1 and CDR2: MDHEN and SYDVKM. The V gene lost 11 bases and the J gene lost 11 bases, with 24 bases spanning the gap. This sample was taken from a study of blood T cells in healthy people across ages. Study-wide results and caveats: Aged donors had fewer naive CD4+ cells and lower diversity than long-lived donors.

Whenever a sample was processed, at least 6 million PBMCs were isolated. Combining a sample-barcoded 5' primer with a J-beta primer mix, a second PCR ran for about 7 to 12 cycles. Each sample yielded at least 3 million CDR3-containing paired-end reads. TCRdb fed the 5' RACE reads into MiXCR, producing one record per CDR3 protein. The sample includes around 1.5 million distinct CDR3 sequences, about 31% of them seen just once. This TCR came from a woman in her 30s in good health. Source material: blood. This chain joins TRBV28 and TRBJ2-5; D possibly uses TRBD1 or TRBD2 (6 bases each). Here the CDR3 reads CALRGDIAYEQYF. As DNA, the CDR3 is TGTGCCCTCCGCGGGGACATCGCCTATGAGCAGTACTTC.